This T cell receptor beta chain was recovered during a study of Ad26.COV2.S vaccination and SARS-CoV-2 variants. Overall study results and limits: There was a possibility that the TCR breadth and depth analyses underestimated total T cell responses.

With 0 bases removed from V and 2 bases from J, the gap between germline ends came to 5 bases. Germline CDR1 reads LGHNA; CDR2 reads YSLEER. The CDR3 runs to 13 residues. Clones were read by immunoSEQ multiplex PCR, and TCRdb kept only the in-frame ones, dropping some. The table records about 350,000 clones, 70% to 90% of them present only once. As concerns this clone: Antigen specificity is unknown.

This sample's treatment: approximately 18 received Ad26.COV2.S at low or high dose, single or two shots; 5 received placebo; per-sample allocation not given. Samples analyzed were those drawn on day 63 after the first vaccine or placebo injection. The individual, an adult aged 18-55 years, was a donor in Boston. The chain couples TRBV4-3 to TRBJ2-7; D remains ambiguous. The sample here was peripheral blood, taken in a trial of Ad26.COV2.S vaccine versus placebo. The receptor comes from a person between 18 and 65 years old who received the Ad26.COV2.S COVID-19 vaccine or a placebo. As DNA, the CDR3 is TGCGCCAGCAGCCAAGAGCCTACCTACGAGCAGTACTTC. Amino acid sequence: CASSQEPTYEQYF.